These T cell receptor beta chains were read from a single sample in a study of blood T cell repertoires in COVID-19. Assay used: immunoSEQ multiplex PCR; TCRdb lists only in-frame clones, some missing. The sample holds under 300,000 clones, 70% to 90% seen once. Sequencing was performed on PBMCs or T cells enriched from blood (not recorded which). These receptor sequences come from a woman aged 60-75 years in a cohort exposed to, infected with or recovered from COVID-19 (not recorded which). The CDR3 runs from the conserved cysteine through the conserved F or W. The D gene is left open where the match is weak. Rows may omit the clone size; those that give it use once, few, many or a size class.

cdr3_nt: TGTGCCAGCAGTGATATAGCGGGAGTATCCCCCCACAATGAGCAGTTCTTC; cdr3_aa: CASSDIAGVSPHNEQFF; j_call: TRBJ2-1; clone_size: -; d_call: TRBD2; v_call: TRBV2
cdr3_nt: TGTGCCAGCAGTTCCCGGGGGAGCGGGAGTTACAATGAGCAGTTCTTC; cdr3_aa: CASSSRGSGSYNEQFF; j_call: TRBJ2-1; clone_size: -; d_call: TRBD2; v_call: TRBV28
cdr3_nt: TGTGCCAGCAGTGAATTCGTAGGGCAGGGGACGTTAGATGAGCAGTTCTTC; cdr3_aa: CASSEFVGQGTLDEQFF; j_call: TRBJ2-1; clone_size: -; d_call: -; v_call: TRBV25-1
cdr3_nt: TGTGCCAGTATCCGTCCGGGACTAGCGGGAGGCCTCACCGGGGAGCTGTTTTTT; cdr3_aa: CASIRPGLAGGLTGELFF; j_call: TRBJ2-2; clone_size: -; d_call: TRBD2; v_call: TRBV19
cdr3_nt: TGTGCCAGCAGTTTGACAGCTAGCGGGAGTTACAATGAGCAGTTCTTC; cdr3_aa: CASSLTASGSYNEQFF; j_call: TRBJ2-1; clone_size: -; d_call: TRBD2; v_call: TRBV28
cdr3_nt: TGTGCCAGCGGGCAGGGAAGGATTGAGCAGTTCTTC; cdr3_aa: CASGQGRIEQFF; j_call: TRBJ2-1; clone_size: few; d_call: -; v_call: TRBV25-1
cdr3_nt: TGTGCCAGCACTCGAACAGGGGTCTCACCCCTCCACTTT; cdr3_aa: CASTRTGVSPLHF; j_call: TRBJ1-6; clone_size: -; d_call: TRBD1; v_call: TRBV27
cdr3_nt: TGCGCCAGCAGTCCGAATGGCGGGGGGCACGCCGGGGAGCTGTTTTTT; cdr3_aa: CASSPNGGGHAGELFF; j_call: TRBJ2-2; clone_size: -; d_call: TRBD2; v_call: TRBV4-3
cdr3_nt: TGCAGCGTTGAAGATCTCTCGGGGTACAATGAGCAGTTCTTC; cdr3_aa: CSVEDLSGYNEQFF; j_call: TRBJ2-1; clone_size: few; d_call: -; v_call: TRBV29-1
cdr3_nt: TGTGCCAGCAGTACCTACCCTCTGGGACAGGGGATGGGCGGCTACACCTTC; cdr3_aa: CASSTYPLGQGMGGYTF; j_call: TRBJ1-2; clone_size: -; d_call: TRBD1; v_call: TRBV28
cdr3_nt: TGTGCCAGCAGCAAACAGGGAGGGCTCACAGATACGCAGTATTTT; cdr3_aa: CASSKQGGLTDTQYF; j_call: TRBJ2-3; clone_size: once; d_call: -; v_call: TRBV6-5
cdr3_nt: TGTGCCAGCAGCTTAACCCCTCTGGGACAGGGGATTGAAGCTTTCTTT; cdr3_aa: CASSLTPLGQGIEAFF; j_call: TRBJ1-1; clone_size: -; d_call: TRBD1; v_call: TRBV7-3
cdr3_nt: TGTGCCAGCAGCCCTAGCGGTACTGAGCAGTTCTTC; cdr3_aa: CASSPSGTEQFF; j_call: TRBJ2-1; clone_size: once; d_call: TRBD2; v_call: TRBV12-3/TRBV12-4
cdr3_nt: TGCGCCAGCAGCCGCCCCAGGGCGGGAGCGGGTAATGAGCAGTTCTTC; cdr3_aa: CASSRPRAGAGNEQFF; j_call: TRBJ2-1; clone_size: -; d_call: TRBD2; v_call: TRBV5-1
cdr3_nt: TGTGCCAGCAGCTTAGGGACATACACTGAAGCTTTCTTT; cdr3_aa: CASSLGTYTEAFF; j_call: TRBJ1-1; clone_size: -; d_call: -; v_call: TRBV11-3
cdr3_nt: TGTGCCAGCAGCGCCGGCGGGCAGGGGGCATGGCAGCCCCAGCATTTT; cdr3_aa: CASSAGGQGAWQPQHF; j_call: TRBJ1-5; clone_size: -; d_call: TRBD1; v_call: TRBV3-1/TRBV3-2
cdr3_nt: TGCGCCAGCAGCCTCCCCGGGACTAGCACCGGGGAGCTGTTTTTT; cdr3_aa: CASSLPGTSTGELFF; j_call: TRBJ2-2; clone_size: once; d_call: TRBD2; v_call: TRBV5-1
cdr3_nt: TGTGCCACCAGTGACCCTCTAGCGGGAGGAAGCAATGAGCAGTTCTTC; cdr3_aa: CATSDPLAGGSNEQFF; j_call: TRBJ2-1; clone_size: -; d_call: TRBD2; v_call: TRBV24-1
cdr3_nt: TGTGCCTGGAGTGAACAGGGGGTTGGGTCGTGGACTGAAGCTTTCTTT; cdr3_aa: CAWSEQGVGSWTEAFF; j_call: TRBJ1-1; clone_size: -; d_call: TRBD1; v_call: TRBV30
cdr3_nt: TGTGCCAGCAGTGAATATACTTATTCACCCCTCCACTTT; cdr3_aa: CASSEYTYSPLHF; j_call: TRBJ1-6; clone_size: -; d_call: -; v_call: TRBV25-1
cdr3_nt: TGTGCCAGCAGTTTATTGGGCGAGACCCAGTACTTC; cdr3_aa: CASSLLGETQYF; j_call: TRBJ2-5; clone_size: -; d_call: -; v_call: TRBV28
cdr3_nt: TGTGCCAGCAGCCGACAGGGGGCCGAAGCTTTCTTT; cdr3_aa: CASSRQGAEAFF; j_call: TRBJ1-1; clone_size: -; d_call: TRBD1; v_call: TRBV7-9
cdr3_nt: TGCGCCAGCAGCTTTGGGGGGGCTTCTTCTGGAAACACCATATATTTT; cdr3_aa: CASSFGGASSGNTIYF; j_call: TRBJ1-3; clone_size: -; d_call: -; v_call: TRBV5-1
cdr3_nt: TGTGCCAGCAGCCATCTCGCCGGGGAGACCCAGTACTTC; cdr3_aa: CASSHLAGETQYF; j_call: TRBJ2-5; clone_size: -; d_call: -; v_call: TRBV4-2
cdr3_nt: TGTGCCAGCAGCTCCGGGGGTTGGCGGGGCTACGAGCAGTACTTC; cdr3_aa: CASSSGGWRGYEQYF; j_call: TRBJ2-7; clone_size: -; d_call: -; v_call: TRBV7-2
cdr3_nt: TGTGCCAGCAGCTTAGGGCCTAGCTCCTACAATGAGCAGTTCTTC; cdr3_aa: CASSLGPSSYNEQFF; j_call: TRBJ2-1; clone_size: -; d_call: -; v_call: TRBV7-8
cdr3_nt: TGCGCCAGCAGCTTGGACGCAGGGAACCAGCCCCAGCATTTT; cdr3_aa: CASSLDAGNQPQHF; j_call: TRBJ1-5; clone_size: -; d_call: -; v_call: TRBV5-1
cdr3_nt: TGTGCCAGCAGCTGGGGACTAGCGGGAGTATGGGAGCAGTTCTTC; cdr3_aa: CASSWGLAGVWEQFF; j_call: TRBJ2-1; clone_size: -; d_call: TRBD2; v_call: TRBV7-3
cdr3_nt: TGTGCCAGCAGTTTATGGAGGGGGGGGCTTGGCTACACCTTC; cdr3_aa: CASSLWRGGLGYTF; j_call: TRBJ1-2; clone_size: few; d_call: -; v_call: TRBV28
cdr3_nt: TGTGCCAGCGGTAGCGGGAGGGCCGATGAGCAGTTCTTC; cdr3_aa: CASGSGRADEQFF; j_call: TRBJ2-1; clone_size: -; d_call: TRBD2; v_call: TRBV2
cdr3_nt: TGTGCCAGCCGGAGGGAGGACACCAATAATTCACCCCTCCACTTT; cdr3_aa: CASRREDTNNSPLHF; j_call: TRBJ1-6; clone_size: once; d_call: -; v_call: TRBV6-6
cdr3_nt: TGTGCCAGCAGCTTACCAGGGTTCGAGCAGTACTTC; cdr3_aa: CASSLPGFEQYF; j_call: TRBJ2-7; clone_size: -; d_call: -; v_call: TRBV7-2
cdr3_nt: TGTGCCAGCACCCGCCGGGACCCCGACAGGAATGAGCAGTTCTTC; cdr3_aa: CASTRRDPDRNEQFF; j_call: TRBJ2-1; clone_size: -; d_call: -; v_call: TRBV28
cdr3_nt: TGCGCCAGCAGCTTGGACAGGGGCGAGCAGTACTTC; cdr3_aa: CASSLDRGEQYF; j_call: TRBJ2-7; clone_size: -; d_call: TRBD1; v_call: TRBV5-1
cdr3_nt: TGTGCCAGCTCAGACGGGAGCTCCTATAATTCACCCCTCCACTTT; cdr3_aa: CASSDGSSYNSPLHF; j_call: TRBJ1-6; clone_size: -; d_call: -; v_call: TRBV7-9
cdr3_nt: TGTGCCAGCTCTTCTACAGGGGATACTGAAGCTTTCTTT; cdr3_aa: CASSSTGDTEAFF; j_call: TRBJ1-1; clone_size: -; d_call: TRBD1; v_call: TRBV18
cdr3_nt: TGTGCCAGCAGTTTATCCAGGGGAACGGGTGGCTACACCTTC; cdr3_aa: CASSLSRGTGGYTF; j_call: TRBJ1-2; clone_size: -; d_call: -; v_call: TRBV27
cdr3_nt: TGTGCCAGCAGTTTCCAAACTTACAATGAGCAGTTCTTC; cdr3_aa: CASSFQTYNEQFF; j_call: TRBJ2-1; clone_size: -; d_call: -; v_call: TRBV28
cdr3_nt: TGCGCCAGCAGCTTCACGGGGGGCACCGGGGAGCTGTTTTTT; cdr3_aa: CASSFTGGTGELFF; j_call: TRBJ2-2; clone_size: few; d_call: TRBD2; v_call: TRBV5-1
cdr3_nt: TGTGCCAGCATCCCCCGCACGGGGGTTGATTCACCCCTCCACTTT; cdr3_aa: CASIPRTGVDSPLHF; j_call: TRBJ1-6; clone_size: -; d_call: -; v_call: TRBV2
cdr3_nt: TGTGCCAGCAGCCCCTCGACAGGGGCCCTATACTATGGCTACACCTTC; cdr3_aa: CASSPSTGALYYGYTF; j_call: TRBJ1-2; clone_size: -; d_call: TRBD1; v_call: TRBV7-9
cdr3_nt: TGTGCCTGGAGTGTAAGGGCGGGTGCGACAGATACGCAGTATTTT; cdr3_aa: CAWSVRAGATDTQYF; j_call: TRBJ2-3; clone_size: -; d_call: -; v_call: TRBV30
cdr3_nt: TGCGCCAGCAGCTCAACGGGACTCTTGAACACTGAAGCTTTCTTT; cdr3_aa: CASSSTGLLNTEAFF; j_call: TRBJ1-1; clone_size: -; d_call: -; v_call: TRBV5-1
cdr3_nt: TGTGCCTGGAGTGTACTACGGGAAAAACTGTTTTTT; cdr3_aa: CAWSVLREKLFF; j_call: TRBJ1-4; clone_size: few; d_call: -; v_call: TRBV30
cdr3_nt: TGTGCCAGCTCACCTTGGACAGGGGCCTCCTACGAGCAGTACTTC; cdr3_aa: CASSPWTGASYEQYF; j_call: TRBJ2-7; clone_size: -; d_call: TRBD1; v_call: TRBV18
cdr3_nt: TGTGCCAGCTCAAGACAGTCCTCTAGCACAGATACGCAGTATTTT; cdr3_aa: CASSRQSSSTDTQYF; j_call: TRBJ2-3; clone_size: -; d_call: -; v_call: TRBV18
cdr3_nt: TGTGCCAGTAGTTGGGGCGGGACGACCACCTACGAGCAGTACTTC; cdr3_aa: CASSWGGTTTYEQYF; j_call: TRBJ2-7; clone_size: -; d_call: -; v_call: TRBV19
cdr3_nt: TGTGCCACCAGCAGATTCCGGGACAGTATTCAGACCCAGTACTTC; cdr3_aa: CATSRFRDSIQTQYF; j_call: TRBJ2-5; clone_size: -; d_call: TRBD1; v_call: TRBV15
cdr3_nt: TGTGCCAGCAGTTTTGACCAATTAACGGAGTTC; cdr3_aa: CASSFDQLTEF; j_call: TRBJ2-7; clone_size: -; d_call: -; v_call: TRBV6-5
cdr3_nt: TGTGCCACCAGCAGTGGGGACAGTCACTTTAATGAAAAACTGTTTTTT; cdr3_aa: CATSSGDSHFNEKLFF; j_call: TRBJ1-4; clone_size: -; d_call: TRBD1; v_call: TRBV15
cdr3_nt: TGTGCCAGCTCACCTGACAGGCGAGCAACTAATGAAAAACTGTTTTTT; cdr3_aa: CASSPDRRATNEKLFF; j_call: TRBJ1-4; clone_size: once; d_call: -; v_call: TRBV18
cdr3_nt: TGTGCCAGCAGTTACATCTCTGGAAACACCATATATTTT; cdr3_aa: CASSYISGNTIYF; j_call: TRBJ1-3; clone_size: -; d_call: -; v_call: TRBV28
cdr3_nt: TGTGCCAGCAGCTTGGCGGCTGGGAGCACTGAAGCTTTCTTT; cdr3_aa: CASSLAAGSTEAFF; j_call: TRBJ1-1; clone_size: -; d_call: -; v_call: TRBV5-4
cdr3_nt: TGTGCCAGCAGGGACAGGGATACTAGCGGGAGGCCAGGCGAGCAGTACTTC; cdr3_aa: CASRDRDTSGRPGEQYF; j_call: TRBJ2-7; clone_size: -; d_call: -; v_call: TRBV21-1
cdr3_nt: TGTGCCAGTCAAGCCGACCCGACAGGACGTGGAAACACCATATATTTT; cdr3_aa: CASQADPTGRGNTIYF; j_call: TRBJ1-3; clone_size: -; d_call: -; v_call: TRBV19